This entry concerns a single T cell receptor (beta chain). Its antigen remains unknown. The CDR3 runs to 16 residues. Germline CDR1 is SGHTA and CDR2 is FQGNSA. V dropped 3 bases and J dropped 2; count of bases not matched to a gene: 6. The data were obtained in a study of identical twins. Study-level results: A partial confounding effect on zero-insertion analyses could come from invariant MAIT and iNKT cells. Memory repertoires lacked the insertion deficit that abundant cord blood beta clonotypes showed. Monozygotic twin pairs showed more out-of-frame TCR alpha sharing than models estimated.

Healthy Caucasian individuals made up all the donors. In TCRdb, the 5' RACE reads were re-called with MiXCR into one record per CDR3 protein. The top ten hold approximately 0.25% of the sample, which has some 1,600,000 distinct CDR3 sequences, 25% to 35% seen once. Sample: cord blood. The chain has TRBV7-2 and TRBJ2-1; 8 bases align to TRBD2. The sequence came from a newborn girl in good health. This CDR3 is CASSFLSGTAYNEQFF. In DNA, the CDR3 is TGTGCCAGCAGCTTCCTTAGCGGGACGGCCTACAATGAGCAGTTCTTC.